This TCR beta chain was identified in a study of T-cell memory formation after mild COVID-19. Study details: TCR clusters were largely donor specific. Study results and limitations: Pre-infection memory already had some responding clones, implying cross-reactive memory joined.

J lost 4 bases, V lost 6 bases, and 10 bases had no gene match. The CDR3 contains 14 residues. Per germline, CDR1 SQVTM and CDR2 ANQGSEA. This clonotype was counted a few times. The antigen is not known. The authors produced TCR alpha and TCR beta cDNA libraries with sample barcodes and UMIs by 5'RACE using constant-segment primers. One entry per CDR3 protein, called by TCRdb with MiXCR from the 5' RACE reads. Of hundreds of thousands of distinct CDR3 sequences listed, 25% are singletons. The sequencing input was PBMCs or a T cell subset sorted from them (not recorded which). The V gene is TRBV29-1, the J gene TRBJ2-3, with 7 positions matching TRBD2. This receptor was identified in an adult woman who had mild COVID-19 (a few samples of this study predate the infection). Cell type and time point are not known. The CDR3 nucleotides are TGCAGCGTGATTTTGGGCGGGAGCGCAGATACGCAGTATTTT. Protein: CSVILGGSADTQYF.